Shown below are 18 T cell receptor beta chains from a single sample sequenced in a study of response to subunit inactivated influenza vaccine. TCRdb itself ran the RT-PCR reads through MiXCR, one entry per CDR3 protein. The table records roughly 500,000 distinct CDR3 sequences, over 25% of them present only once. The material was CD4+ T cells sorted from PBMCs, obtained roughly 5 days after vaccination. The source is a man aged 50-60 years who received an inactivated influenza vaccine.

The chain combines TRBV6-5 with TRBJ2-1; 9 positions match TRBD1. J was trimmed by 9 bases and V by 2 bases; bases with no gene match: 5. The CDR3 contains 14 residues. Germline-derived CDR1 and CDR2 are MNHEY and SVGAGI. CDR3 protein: CASSYGTGTLEQFF. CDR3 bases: TGTGCCAGCAGTTACGGGACAGGGACTCTTGAGCAGTTCTTC.

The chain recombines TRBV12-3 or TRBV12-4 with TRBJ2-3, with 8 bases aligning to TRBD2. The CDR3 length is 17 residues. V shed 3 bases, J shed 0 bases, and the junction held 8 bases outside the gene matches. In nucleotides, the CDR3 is TGTGCCAGCAGTTTCTACGGGGGGGAGCCTAGCACAGATACGCAGTATTTT. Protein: CASSFYGGEPSTDTQYF.

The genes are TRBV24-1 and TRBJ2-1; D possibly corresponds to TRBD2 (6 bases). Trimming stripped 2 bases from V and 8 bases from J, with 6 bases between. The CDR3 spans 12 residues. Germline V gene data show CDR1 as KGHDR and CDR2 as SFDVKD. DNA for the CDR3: TGTGCCACCAGTGATTGGGGGGATGAGCAGTTCTTC. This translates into CATSDWGDEQFF.

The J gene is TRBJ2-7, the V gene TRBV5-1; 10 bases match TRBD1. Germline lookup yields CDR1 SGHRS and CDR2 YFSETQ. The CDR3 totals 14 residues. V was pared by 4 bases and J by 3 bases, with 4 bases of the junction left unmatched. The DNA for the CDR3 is TGCGCCAGCAGCGACGGACAGGGGGTCTACGAGCAGTACTTC. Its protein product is CASSDGQGVYEQYF.

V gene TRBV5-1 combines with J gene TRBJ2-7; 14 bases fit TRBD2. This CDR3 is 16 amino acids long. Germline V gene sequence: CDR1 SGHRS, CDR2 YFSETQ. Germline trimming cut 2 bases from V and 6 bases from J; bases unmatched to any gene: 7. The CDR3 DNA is TGCGCCAGCAGCTTAGCAGGGACTAGCGGGAGTAGCGAGCAGTACTTC. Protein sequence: CASSLAGTSGSSEQYF.

For the CDR3, the DNA is TGTGCCAGCAGCTTATTGAAGGGACAGAAGAACACCGGGGAGCTGTTTTTT. Translating it yields CASSLLKGQKNTGELFF. The chain recombines TRBV7-9 with TRBJ2-2; 7 positions agree with TRBD1. CDR1 is SEHNR and CDR2 is FQNEAQ in the germline V gene (reference sequence). CDR3 size: 17 residues. Losses at the gene ends were 2 bases for V and 1 base for J; bases not matched to a gene: 7. Complete variable domain (other parts from reference TRBV7-9 and TRBJ2-2): DTGVSQNPRHKITKRGQNVTFRCDPISEHNRLYWYRQTLGQGPEFLTYFQNEAQLEKSRLLSDRFSAERPKGSFSTLEIQRTEQGDSAMYLCASSLLKGQKNTGELFFGEGSRLTVL.

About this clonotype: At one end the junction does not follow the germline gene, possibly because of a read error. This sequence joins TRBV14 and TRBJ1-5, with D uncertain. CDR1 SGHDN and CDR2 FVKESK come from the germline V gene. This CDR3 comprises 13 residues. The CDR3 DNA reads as TGTGCCAGCAGCCAAATGAGCAATCAGCACCAGCATTTT. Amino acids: CASSQMSNQHQHF.

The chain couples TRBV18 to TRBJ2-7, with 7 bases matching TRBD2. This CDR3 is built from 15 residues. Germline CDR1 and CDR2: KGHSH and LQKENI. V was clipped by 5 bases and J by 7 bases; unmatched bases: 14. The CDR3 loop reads CASSSKRGSMGEQYF. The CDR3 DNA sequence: TGTGCCAGCTCATCGAAGCGGGGAAGCATGGGTGAGCAGTACTTC. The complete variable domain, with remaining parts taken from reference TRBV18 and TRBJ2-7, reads NAGVMQNPRHLVRRRGQEARLRCSPMKGHSHVYWYRQLPEEGLKFMVYLQKENIIDESGMPKERFSAEFPKEGPSILRIQQVVRGDSAAYFCASSSKRGSMGEQYFGPGTRLTVT.

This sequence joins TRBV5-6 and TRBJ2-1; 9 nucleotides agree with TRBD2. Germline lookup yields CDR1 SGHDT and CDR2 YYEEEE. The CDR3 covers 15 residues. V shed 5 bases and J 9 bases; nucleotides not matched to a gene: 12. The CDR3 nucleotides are TGTGCCAGCAGAGGTAGCGGGGGCGTCCGTGGTGAGCAGTTCTTC. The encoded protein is CASRGSGGVRGEQFF.

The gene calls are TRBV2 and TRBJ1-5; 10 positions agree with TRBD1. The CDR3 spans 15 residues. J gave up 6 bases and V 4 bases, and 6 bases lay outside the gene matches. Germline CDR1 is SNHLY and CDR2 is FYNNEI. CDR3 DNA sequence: TGTGCCAGCAGTGGGGACAGGGGCGGGAGTCAGCCCCAGCATTTT. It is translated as CASSGDRGGSQPQHF.

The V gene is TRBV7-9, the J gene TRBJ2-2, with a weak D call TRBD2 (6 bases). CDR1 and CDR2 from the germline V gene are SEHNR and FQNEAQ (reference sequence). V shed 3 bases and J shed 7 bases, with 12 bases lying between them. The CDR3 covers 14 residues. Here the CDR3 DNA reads TGTGCCAGCAGCTTCGGGACTTCGTACGGGGAGCTGTTTTTT. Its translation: CASSFGTSYGELFF.

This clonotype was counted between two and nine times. CDR3 in DNA: TGTGCCAGCAGCTTAAGGCAGATGAGGGACTCCGAGACCCAGTACTTC. Protein: CASSLRQMRDSETQYF. The chain has TRBV7-2 and TRBJ2-5; TRBD2 is a possible D gene (6 bases). The V gene's germline CDR1 is SGHTA and CDR2 FQGNSA. Trimming stripped 2 bases from V and 5 bases from J, with 18 bases between. The CDR3 is made up of 16 amino acids.

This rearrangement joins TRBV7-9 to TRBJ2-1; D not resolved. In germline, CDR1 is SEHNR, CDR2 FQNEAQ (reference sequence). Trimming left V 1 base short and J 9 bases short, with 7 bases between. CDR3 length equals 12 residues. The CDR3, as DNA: TGTGCCAGCAGCTTAGGGCCAGTTGAGCAGTTCTTC. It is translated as CASSLGPVEQFF.

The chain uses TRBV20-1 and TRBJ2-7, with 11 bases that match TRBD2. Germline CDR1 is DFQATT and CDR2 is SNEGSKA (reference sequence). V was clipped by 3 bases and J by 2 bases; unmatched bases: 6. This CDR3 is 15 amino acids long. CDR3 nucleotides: TGCAGTGCTAGGGCTAGCGGGAGGCTTCCCTACGAGCAGTACTTC. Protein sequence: CSARASGRLPYEQYF.

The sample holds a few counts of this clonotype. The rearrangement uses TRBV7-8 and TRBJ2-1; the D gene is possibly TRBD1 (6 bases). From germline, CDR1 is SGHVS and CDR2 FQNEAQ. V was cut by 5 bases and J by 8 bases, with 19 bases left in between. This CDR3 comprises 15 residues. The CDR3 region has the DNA TGTGCCAGCAGCCTACGTCATGGCAGGGGAGATGAGCAGTTCTTC. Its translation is CASSLRHGRGDEQFF.

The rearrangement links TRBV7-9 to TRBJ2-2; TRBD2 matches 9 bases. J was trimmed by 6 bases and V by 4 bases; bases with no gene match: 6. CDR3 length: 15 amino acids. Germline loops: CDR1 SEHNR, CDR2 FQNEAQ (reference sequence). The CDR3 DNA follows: TGTGCCAGCAGCTCTCCGAGGACTAGCGCCGGGGAGCTGTTTTTT. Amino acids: CASSSPRTSAGELFF.

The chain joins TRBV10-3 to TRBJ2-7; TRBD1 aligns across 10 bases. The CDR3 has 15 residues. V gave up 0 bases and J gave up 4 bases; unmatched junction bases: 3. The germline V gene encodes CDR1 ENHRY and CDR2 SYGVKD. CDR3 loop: CAISESDRGRYEQYF. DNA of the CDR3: TGTGCCATCAGTGAGTCGGACAGGGGGAGATACGAGCAGTACTTC.

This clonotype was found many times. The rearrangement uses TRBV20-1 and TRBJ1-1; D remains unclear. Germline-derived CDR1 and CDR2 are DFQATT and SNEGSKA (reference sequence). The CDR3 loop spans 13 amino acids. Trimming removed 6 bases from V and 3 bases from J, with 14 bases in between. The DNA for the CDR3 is TGCAGTGCCCCCCGGAGGTCCGACACTGAAGCTTTCTTT. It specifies CSAPRRSDTEAFF.